The next 8 T cell receptor beta chains were all read from a single sample in a study of blood T cell repertoires in COVID-19. Clones were sequenced by immunoSEQ multiplex PCR, and TCRdb holds only the in-frame ones, with some missing. The sample yields around 240,000 clones, roughly 85% seen once. The sequencing sample was made of PBMCs or T cells enriched from blood (not recorded which). The source of these receptors is a woman in her forties or fifties who had recovered from COVID-19.

The chain carries TRBV19 and TRBJ1-1; D possibly corresponds to TRBD1 (5 bases). The ends were cut back, 9 bases at V and 2 bases at J, with 13 bases in the middle. Germline V gives CDR1 LNHDA, CDR2 SQIVND (reference sequence). The length of the CDR3 is 13 residues. Here the CDR3 DNA reads TGTGCCAGCGCCTGGGGCAGCAACACTGAAGCTTTCTTT. Amino acids: CASAWGSNTEAFF.

The J gene is TRBJ1-1, the V gene TRBV18; 9 bases are shared with TRBD1. The germline V gene has CDR1 KGHSH and CDR2 LQKENI. V lost 3 bases, J lost 0 bases, and 8 bases stayed unmatched. The CDR3 is 17 amino acids. The CDR3 loop reads CASSPPGQGGMNTEAFF. The CDR3 coding sequence is TGTGCCAGCTCACCGCCGGGACAGGGAGGCATGAACACTGAAGCTTTCTTT. Full variable domain (missing parts from reference TRBV18 and TRBJ1-1): NAGVMQNPRHLVRRRGQEARLRCSPMKGHSHVYWYRQLPEEGLKFMVYLQKENIIDESGMPKERFSAEFPKEGPSILRIQQVVRGDSAAYFCASSPPGQGGMNTEAFFGQGTRLTVV.

The gene calls are TRBV10-2 and TRBJ2-5; 7 nucleotides agree with TRBD2. Germline V gene data show CDR1 as WSHSY and CDR2 as SAAADI. This CDR3 contains 13 residues. V lost 3 bases to trimming and J lost 5 bases; unmatched junction nucleotides: 3. The CDR3 loop reads CASSDSGGETQYF. The CDR3 DNA reads as TGCGCCAGCAGTGACTCCGGGGGGGAGACCCAGTACTTC.

The CDR3 DNA reads as TGTGCCAGCTCATCGCGGGGCTCCATTTTTTACACCTTC. It encodes CASSSRGSIFYTF. The chain recombines TRBV18 with TRBJ1-2; D perhaps matches TRBD1 (5 bases). Trimming left V 5 bases short and J 11 bases short, with 18 bases between. Germline V lookup: CDR1 KGHSH, CDR2 LQKENI. The CDR3 is made up of 13 amino acids.

About this clone: A junction end diverges from the germline sequence, so it may reflect a read error. The rearrangement uses TRBV6-5 and TRBJ2-7, with 7 bases aligning to TRBD2. The CDR3 totals 14 residues. In germline, CDR1 is MNHEY, CDR2 SVGAGI. CDR3 sequence (DNA): TGTGCCAGCAGTGACTCTAGCGGCTCCTACGAGCAGTACTTC. Its translation is CASSDSSGSYEQYF.

This chain connects TRBV9 to TRBJ1-2; D unresolved. Between the trimmed V and J ends, which lost 0 bases and 13 bases, there was a span of 19 bases. Germline CDR1 SGDLS, CDR2 YYNGEE. This CDR3 spans 14 amino acids. The CDR3 bases are TGTGCCAGCAGCGTAGATGTGGCCGTTTTTGTGGTCACCTTC. Its protein product is CASSVDVAVFVVTF.

The CDR3 DNA follows: TGTGCCGCCCACAGGGGTTGGAATCAGCCCCAGCATTTT. Its protein product is CAAHRGWNQPQHF. The rearrangement uses TRBV19 and TRBJ1-5; 7 bases match TRBD1. CDR3 length: 13 amino acids. The trim removed 11 bases at V and 4 bases at J, leaving 8 bases unmatched. Germline V gene sequence: CDR1 LNHDA, CDR2 SQIVND (reference sequence). Drawing the rest from reference TRBV19 and TRBJ1-5, the complete variable domain is DGGITQSPKYLFRKEGQNVTLSCEQNLNHDAMYWYRQDPGQGLRLIYYSQIVNDFQKGDIAEGYSVSREKKESFPLTVTSAQKNPTAFYLCAAHRGWNQPQHFGDGTRLSIL.

The rearrangement uses TRBV7-8 and TRBJ2-1, with TRBD2 matching 7 bases. The V segment lost 3 bases and the J segment 8 bases; nucleotides outside the gene matches: 10. In germline, CDR1 is SGHVS, CDR2 FQNEAQ. There are 15 residues in the CDR3. Here the CDR3 reads CASSLGSGNGDEQFF. In DNA, the CDR3 is TGTGCCAGCAGCTTGGGGAGCGGGAACGGGGATGAGCAGTTCTTC. The whole variable domain, remainder taken from reference TRBV7-8 and TRBJ2-1, is GAGVSQSPRYKVAKRGQDVALRCDPISGHVSLFWYQQALGQGPEFLTYFQNEAQLDKSGLPSDRFFAERPEGSVSTLKIQRTQQEDSAVYLCASSLGSGNGDEQFFGPGTRLTVL.